This passage covers 22 T cell receptor beta chains from one sample sequenced in a study of blood T cell repertoires in COVID-19. The table came from immunoSEQ multiplex PCR; TCRdb's copy has only in-frame clones and leaves some out. The data hold under 200,000 clones, with around 82% observed a single time. Sequences were obtained from peripheral blood. The receptors were gathered from a woman of 80 years or more with acute or convalescent COVID-19.

The V gene is TRBV10-3, the J gene TRBJ2-7; D is possibly TRBD1 (6 bases). CDR1 is ENHRY, CDR2 SYGVKD, per germline. V shed 4 bases and J shed 2 bases, with 9 bases lying between them. The CDR3 has 13 residues. DNA for the CDR3: TGTGCCATCAGTGGGCGGACAGCCTACGAGCAGTACTTC. This gives the protein CAISGRTAYEQYF.

This clone turned up a few times. The gene calls are TRBV5-4 and TRBJ2-7, with D tentatively TRBD1 (5 bases). The CDR3 is 14 amino acids. V was pared by 0 bases and J by 5 bases, with 12 bases between. Germline-derived CDR1 and CDR2 are SGHNT and YYREEE (reference sequence). CDR3 coding DNA: TGTGCCAGCAGCTTGGGGGCCAGGGCTAACGAGCAGTACTTC. It yields the protein CASSLGARANEQYF.

There are a few counts of this clone. This sample also contains other DNA sequences that code for the same CDR3. The chain is built from TRBV9 and TRBJ1-6, with a possible D match to TRBD1 (5 bases). Deletions cut 1 base from V and 6 bases from J, with 5 bases between. The CDR3 runs to 13 residues. Per the germline V gene, CDR1 is SGDLS and CDR2 is YYNGEE. CDR3 sequence reads: CASSVQGNSPLHF. In nucleotides, the CDR3 is TGTGCCAGCAGCGTACAGGGTAATTCACCCCTCCACTTT.

The rearrangement uses TRBV24-1 and TRBJ2-3; 11 nucleotides agree with TRBD2. From germline, CDR1 is KGHDR and CDR2 SFDVKD. CDR3 length equals 17 residues. The V gene end was trimmed by 7 bases and the J gene end by 2 bases; junction bases not matched to a gene: 10. The CDR3 region has the DNA TGTGCCACCAGCCTCGGGGTAGCGGGGGGGTTCACAGATACGCAGTATTTT. Translated: CATSLGVAGGFTDTQYF.

The genes are TRBV7-9 and TRBJ2-2; TRBD2 agrees at 9 bases. This CDR3 has 15 amino acids. Per the germline V gene, CDR1 is SEHNR and CDR2 is FQNEAQ (reference sequence). The V segment lost 5 bases and the J segment 7 bases; nucleotides outside the gene matches: 8. The CDR3 spells CASSLPRLAVGELFF. CDR3 coding DNA: TGTGCCAGCAGCCTTCCTCGACTAGCGGTCGGGGAGCTGTTTTTT.

The CDR3 loop is CASSPRGVGNQPQHF. CDR3 coding DNA: TGTGCCAGCAGCCCTCGCGGGGTTGGGAATCAGCCCCAGCATTTT. This rearrangement joins TRBV7-6 to TRBJ1-5; D unclear. Per the germline V gene, CDR1 is SGHVS and CDR2 is FNYEAQ. The V end was cut by 5 bases, the J end by 4 bases, with 15 bases between. The CDR3 consists of 15 residues.

This chain links TRBV11-3 with TRBJ2-1, with D possibly matching TRBD2 (7 bases). This CDR3 region has 16 residues. The V gene lost 1 base and the J gene lost 5 bases, with 15 bases spanning the gap. The germline gives CDR1 SGHNT, CDR2 YENEEA. The CDR3 sequence is CASSLVGRDTNNEQFF. CDR3 DNA: TGTGCCAGCAGCTTAGTTGGGAGGGACACCAACAATGAGCAGTTCTTC. Full variable domain (outside the CDR3, taken from reference TRBV11-3 and TRBJ2-1): EAGVVQSPRYKIIEKKQPVAFWCNPISGHNTLYWYLQNLGQGPELLIRYENEEAVDDSQLPKDRFSAERLKGVDSTLKIQPAELGDSAVYLCASSLVGRDTNNEQFFGPGTRLTVL.

The rearrangement links TRBV21-1 to TRBJ2-2; the table calls TRBD1, which could not be checked here. TRBV21-1 is a known pseudogene. This CDR3 is 16 amino acids long. This chain's CDR3 is CASSKVWGQATGELFF. The CDR3 coding sequence is TGTGCCAGCAGCAAAGTTTGGGGACAGGCCACCGGGGAGCTGTTTTTT.

The J gene is TRBJ1-3, the V gene TRBV3-1 (or the pseudogene TRBV3-2), with D hard to call. V shed 7 bases and J shed 2 bases, with 18 bases lying between them. Germline values: CDR1 LGHDT, CDR2 YNNKEL (reference sequence). This CDR3 region has 16 residues. Written as DNA, the CDR3 is TGTGCCAGCACAACAACGGGAGGTTGGACTGGAAACACCATATATTTT. Translation gives CASTTTGGWTGNTIYF.

The genes are TRBV7-2 and TRBJ1-3; weak D call: TRBD1 (5 bases). Germline V gives CDR1 SGHTA, CDR2 FQGNSA. This CDR3 is built from 16 residues. V was shortened by 4 bases and J by 4 bases, with 17 bases between the two germline ends. In DNA, the CDR3 is TGTGCCAGCAGCTCCGCCCAAGGGGTGAGAGGAAACACCATATATTTT. Protein: CASSSAQGVRGNTIYF.

The chain has TRBV6-5 and TRBJ2-5; TRBD2 matches 7 bases. Germline V gene sequence: CDR1 MNHEY, CDR2 SVGAGI. The CDR3 is 14 amino acids. The trim removed 6 bases at V and 5 bases at J, leaving 9 bases unmatched. This CDR3 reads CASSPGTTRETQYF. The CDR3 region has the DNA TGTGCCAGCAGCCCCGGGACTACTCGGGAGACCCAGTACTTC.

The chain links TRBV18 to TRBJ2-1; D may be TRBD2 (5 bases). Germline V lookup: CDR1 KGHSH, CDR2 LQKENI. The ends were cut back, 3 bases at V and 0 bases at J, with 15 bases in the middle. The CDR3 sequence is 17 residues long. CDR3 protein: CASSPRFAGRSYNEQFF. DNA of the CDR3: TGTGCCAGCTCACCTCGGTTTGCGGGCCGCTCCTACAATGAGCAGTTCTTC.

The chain uses TRBV5-1 and TRBJ1-2; TRBD1 aligns across 11 bases. The CDR3 consists of 14 residues. Trimming took 3 bases from V and 5 from J; bases not matched to a gene: 3. Looked up from germline, CDR1 is SGHRS and CDR2 is YFSETQ. CDR3: CASSWGQGEYGYTF. CDR3 nucleotides: TGCGCCAGCAGCTGGGGACAGGGGGAATATGGCTACACCTTC.

The chain recombines TRBV18 with TRBJ2-1; 11 positions agree with TRBD2. CDR3 size: 16 residues. The V gene end was trimmed by 3 bases and the J gene end by 7 bases; junction bases not matched to a gene: 8. Germline CDR1 reads KGHSH; CDR2 reads LQKENI. The CDR3 DNA reads as TGTGCCAGCTCACCGCCCGGCCGGACTAGCGGGAATGAGCAGTTCTTC. Translated: CASSPPGRTSGNEQFF.

This chain links TRBV29-1 with TRBJ2-7; D may be TRBD1 (5 bases). The CDR3 is 13 residues long. Germline CDR1 and CDR2: SQVTM and ANQGSEA. V was trimmed by 2 bases and J by 2 bases, leaving 10 bases between them. Here the CDR3 DNA reads TGCAGCGTTGAAACGGACAAGACCTACGAGCAGTACTTC. Translating gives CSVETDKTYEQYF.

The genes are TRBV7-2 and TRBJ1-3; tentative D call: TRBD1 (6 bases). Trimming took 4 bases from V and 0 from J, leaving 13 bases between them. The CDR3 length is 16 residues. Germline V lookup: CDR1 SGHTA, CDR2 FQGNSA. The DNA of the CDR3 is TGTGCCAGCAGCTCCAACCAGGGGTTCTCTGGAAACACCATATATTTT. Translated: CASSSNQGFSGNTIYF.

The J gene is TRBJ2-1, the V gene TRBV4-2; 8 nucleotides line up with TRBD2. CDR1 is LGHNA, CDR2 YNFKEQ, per germline. The CDR3 extends over 16 amino acids. V lost 0 bases and J lost 6; bases outside the gene matches: 7. The chain's CDR3 is CASSQEGTRLINEQFF. As DNA, the CDR3 is TGTGCCAGCAGCCAAGAGGGGACTAGGTTAATCAATGAGCAGTTCTTC.

The V and J genes are TRBV27 and TRBJ2-5, with D perhaps TRBD2 (5 bases). CDR3 length: 15 residues. V was cut by 2 bases and J by 5 bases, with 15 bases left in between. Germline V gene sequence: CDR1 MNHEY, CDR2 SMNVEV (reference sequence). CDR3 sequence: CASSLVRPTGETQYF. CDR3 sequence (DNA): TGTGCCAGCAGTTTAGTCAGGCCAACGGGGGAGACCCAGTACTTC.

Points on this clone: Other nucleotide sequences from this sample produce the same CDR3. The CDR3 loop reads CASSLAGGNEQFF. In DNA form, the CDR3 reads TGTGCCAGCAGCTTGGCGGGAGGAAATGAGCAGTTCTTC. The chain uses TRBV5-4 and TRBJ2-1; 7 bases align to TRBD2. This CDR3 region has 13 residues. Trimming at V came to 0 bases and at J to 7 bases, leaving 1 base not matched to a gene. Looked up from germline, CDR1 is SGHNT and CDR2 is YYREEE (reference sequence).

The V gene is TRBV6-6, the J gene TRBJ2-3; the D gene is possibly TRBD1 (5 bases). Germline V gene data show CDR1 as MNHNY and CDR2 as SVGAGI (reference sequence). This CDR3 is 13 amino acids long. V was shortened by 6 bases and J by 3 bases, with 10 bases between the two germline ends. As DNA, the CDR3 is TGTGCCAGCAGCCCCAGGGTTACAGATACGCAGTATTTT. As protein: CASSPRVTDTQYF.

The rearrangement joins TRBV5-6 to TRBJ1-2, with D unclear. This CDR3 is 16 amino acids long. V gave up 4 bases and J gave up 14 bases, with 30 bases separating them. Per the germline V gene, CDR1 is SGHDT and CDR2 is YYEEEE. The CDR3 protein is CASSEFDRVLGLWRTF. In DNA form, the CDR3 reads TGTGCCAGCAGCGAATTCGACCGGGTTCTTGGTCTGTGGAGGACCTTC.

The gene calls are TRBV20-1 and TRBJ1-2; the D gene is possibly TRBD1 (6 bases). Between the trimmed V and J ends, which lost 4 bases and 8 bases, there was a span of 11 bases. CDR3 length: 11 amino acids. Germline V lookup: CDR1 DFQATT, CDR2 SNEGSKA (reference sequence). The CDR3 here is CSANTGYGYTF. The CDR3 nucleotides are TGCAGTGCTAATACAGGGTACGGCTACACCTTC.